These T cell receptor beta chains were read from a single sample in a study of T-cell reconstitution after alpha-beta-depleted transplantation in children. One entry per CDR3 protein results from TCRdb running MiXCR on the PCR reads. The sample holds roughly 500,000 distinct CDR3 sequences, around an eighth seen once. The source was PBMCs from the stem cell graft donor, collected from the stem cell graft. Receptor source: a human donor who donated a stem cell graft to a child with combined immunodeficiency. The CDR3 runs from the conserved cysteine through the conserved F or W. D genes are given only for firm matches. Size is stated for part of the rows, as once, few or many counts, or as a class when the clone is expanded.

abundance,len,d_gene,v_gene,j_gene,CDR3aa,CDR3nt
many,13,NA,TRBV10-3,TRBJ1-5,CASRGDSNQPQHF,TGTGCCAGCCGCGGGGATAGCAATCAGCCCCAGCATTTT
NA,15,NA,TRBV7-9,TRBJ2-5,CASSLVLGGSETQYF,TGTGCCAGCAGCTTAGTGCTGGGAGGTTCGGAGACCCAGTACTTC
NA,16,NA,TRBV5-5,TRBJ2-2,CASFSRPGQNTGELFF,TGTGCCAGCTTCTCCCGCCCGGGACAAAACACCGGGGAGCTGTTTTTT
few,15,TRBD2,TRBV3-1,TRBJ2-2,CASSPSSGGTGELFF,TGTGCCAGCAGCCCTTCTAGCGGGGGGACCGGGGAGCTGTTTTTT
NA,16,NA,TRBV2,TRBJ2-1,CASSVEDGFSYNEQFF,TGTGCCAGCAGTGTGGAGGACGGCTTCTCCTACAATGAGCAGTTCTTC
few,18,TRBD2,TRBV13,TRBJ2-5,CASSFQKLAGRSVETQYF,TGTGCCAGCAGCTTCCAAAAACTAGCGGGACGGTCGGTAGAGACCCAGTACTTC
NA,13,TRBD2,TRBV29-1,TRBJ2-7,CSVEGGNSYEQYF,TGCAGCGTTGAGGGGGGGAACTCCTACGAGCAGTACTTC
many,14,TRBD1,TRBV9,TRBJ1-2,CASSAGQGLDGYTF,TGTGCCAGCAGCGCCGGACAGGGGTTGGATGGCTACACCTTC
many,14,TRBD1,TRBV18,TRBJ2-1,CASSPRTGWDEQFF,TGTGCCAGCTCACCACGGACAGGGTGGGATGAGCAGTTCTTC
few,17,NA,TRBV24-1,TRBJ2-5,CATSTREGGGLQETQYF,TGTGCCACCAGTACCCGAGAGGGGGGGGGCCTCCAAGAGACCCAGTACTTC
many,15,TRBD2,TRBV11-2,TRBJ2-3,CASSLALAGVDTQYF,TGTGCCAGCAGCTTAGCGCTAGCGGGGGTAGATACGCAGTATTTT
few,16,TRBD1,TRBV5-1,TRBJ1-3,CASSPGTEAAGNTIYF,TGCGCCAGCAGCCCCGGGACAGAAGCGGCCGGAAACACCATATATTTT
few,15,NA,TRBV4-3,TRBJ1-4,CASSARRDWDEKLFF,TGCGCCAGCAGCGCACGAAGGGATTGGGATGAAAAACTGTTTTTT
NA,14,NA,TRBV24-1,TRBJ2-7,CATSDRDRWYEQYF,TGTGCCACCAGTGACCGTGACAGATGGTACGAGCAGTACTTC
few,14,NA,TRBV5-5,TRBJ2-7,CASSLIGRNYEQYF,TGTGCCAGCAGCTTGATTGGACGGAACTACGAGCAGTACTTC
NA,16,TRBD1,TRBV12-5,TRBJ2-1,CASGLVGTGSYNEQFF,TGTGCTAGTGGTTTGGTAGGGACAGGGTCCTACAATGAGCAGTTCTTC
few,16,TRBD1,TRBV3-1,TRBJ1-5,CASSQGTGGSNQPQHF,TGTGCCAGCAGCCAAGGGACAGGGGGTAGCAATCAGCCCCAGCATTTT
once,14,TRBD1,TRBV7-9,TRBJ1-5,CASSSRQGDQPQHF,TGTGCCAGCAGCTCTCGACAGGGCGATCAGCCCCAGCATTTT
NA,14,NA,TRBV18,TRBJ1-2,CASSPPGSFYGYTF,TGTGCCAGCTCACCACCGGGTTCTTTCTATGGCTACACCTTC
few,14,TRBD1,TRBV20-1,TRBJ2-1,CSALDRDNYNEQFF,TGCAGTGCGCTTGACAGGGATAACTACAATGAGCAGTTCTTC
NA,15,TRBD2,TRBV4-1,TRBJ2-7,CASSQEWDYSYEQYF,TGCGCCAGCAGCCAAGAATGGGACTACTCCTACGAGCAGTACTTC
many,16,NA,TRBV29-1,TRBJ2-7,CSVEEVGGIRWDEQYF,TGCAGCGTTGAAGAGGTGGGAGGCATCCGTTGGGACGAGCAGTACTTC
few,17,TRBD2,TRBV7-8,TRBJ2-3,CASSPYLAGDLPDTQYF,TGTGCCAGCAGCCCGTACCTAGCGGGAGACCTCCCAGATACGCAGTATTTT
NA,13,NA,TRBV29-1,TRBJ2-2,CSVRGAVTGELFF,TGCAGCGTTCGGGGGGCAGTCACCGGGGAGCTGTTTTTT
many,14,NA,TRBV10-3,TRBJ2-3,CAISDKGLADTQYF,TGTGCCATCAGTGATAAGGGCTTGGCAGATACGCAGTATTTT
few,13,NA,TRBV7-3,TRBJ1-3,CASSQSLGNTIYF,TGTGCCAGCAGCCAAAGTCTGGGAAACACCATATATTTT
NA,14,TRBD2,TRBV19,TRBJ2-3,CASSRRLATDTQYF,TGTGCCAGTAGTCGACGACTAGCGACAGATACGCAGTATTTT
few,16,TRBD2,TRBV7-2,TRBJ2-7,CASSLATSGGYYEQYF,TGTGCCAGCAGCTTAGCGACTAGCGGGGGTTACTACGAGCAGTACTTC
NA,12,NA,TRBV5-4,TRBJ1-1,CASGNTTTEAFF,TGTGCCAGCGGAAACACGACCACTGAAGCTTTCTTT
many,15,TRBD1,TRBV24-1,TRBJ2-6,CATGQGEPGANVLTF,TGTGCCACTGGACAGGGCGAACCTGGGGCCAACGTCCTGACTTTC
few,15,NA,TRBV19,TRBJ2-3,CASSTPYGSTDTQYF,TGTGCCAGTAGTACCCCATATGGGAGCACAGATACGCAGTATTTT
NA,15,NA,TRBV4-3,TRBJ2-7,CASRPTLSGSYEQYF,TGCGCCAGCAGACCTACGTTGAGCGGCTCCTACGAGCAGTACTTC
few,15,TRBD2,TRBV11-3,TRBJ2-1,CASSSTSGSSNEQFF,TGTGCCAGCAGCTCGACTAGCGGGAGTAGTAATGAGCAGTTCTTC
NA,15,TRBD2,TRBV29-1,TRBJ2-3,CSVRSTSGNTDTQYF,TGCAGCGTCCGATCGACTAGCGGCAACACAGATACGCAGTATTTT
NA,14,NA,TRBV4-1,TRBJ1-6,CASSQERARGPLHF,TGCGCCAGCAGCCAAGAGCGGGCCCGAGGCCCCCTCCACTTT
many,17,NA,TRBV7-8,TRBJ2-5,CASSLGVGSSNEETQYF,TGTGCCAGCAGCTTAGGGGTCGGCTCCAGTAACGAAGAGACCCAGTACTTC
once,14,TRBD1,TRBV27,TRBJ1-5,CASSWRGPAQPQHF,TGTGCCAGCAGTTGGAGGGGGCCGGCTCAGCCCCAGCATTTT
NA,15,NA,TRBV4-3,TRBJ2-3,CASSQVVLITDTQYF,TGCGCCAGCAGCCAAGTTGTCCTTATCACAGATACGCAGTATTTT
NA,15,TRBD1,TRBV6-2/TRBV6-3,TRBJ1-5,CASSYEGAAHQPQHF,TGTGCCAGCAGTTACGAGGGGGCCGCCCATCAGCCCCAGCATTTT
NA,13,TRBD1,TRBV29-1,TRBJ1-1,CSASTGGYTEAFF,TGCAGCGCCTCGACAGGGGGCTACACTGAAGCTTTCTTT
many,15,NA,TRBV12-3/TRBV12-4,TRBJ2-1,CASSRIAALYNEQFF,TGTGCCAGCAGTCGCATAGCGGCCCTCTACAATGAGCAGTTCTTC
few,12,TRBD2,TRBV20-1,TRBJ2-7,CSARLAGSEQYF,TGCAGTGCTAGACTAGCGGGAAGCGAGCAGTACTTC
many,16,TRBD1,TRBV6-5,TRBJ2-3,CASSSGRTGVVDTQYF,TGTGCCAGCAGCTCCGGGAGGACAGGGGTGGTAGATACGCAGTATTTT
NA,16,TRBD1,TRBV5-4,TRBJ2-1,CASSGERQGSYNEQFF,TGTGCCAGCAGCGGGGAACGACAGGGCTCCTACAATGAGCAGTTCTTC
few,15,NA,TRBV20-1,TRBJ1-1,CSARDLGGGETEAFF,TGCAGTGCTAGAGATCTGGGGGGCGGGGAAACTGAAGCTTTCTTT
few,16,TRBD1,TRBV20-1,TRBJ2-5,CSAILPGQAYQETQYF,TGCAGTGCCATTCTCCCGGGACAGGCGTACCAAGAGACCCAGTACTTC
few,19,TRBD2,TRBV24-1,TRBJ2-1,CATSDWDSTSGGGLNEQFF,TGTGCCACCAGTGATTGGGACTCGACTAGCGGGGGGGGCCTGAATGAGCAGTTCTTC